The source of this TCR beta chain is a study of blood T cell repertoires in COVID-19. Ages ranged from 18 to 89 years, with residence in 24 US areas. Clinical histories supplied by participants themselves formed the basis of cohort assignment. Symptom resolution, clearance, or two negative PCRs marked the recovered donors of Cohort 3. This clone has only one observation. This CDR3 is 13 amino acids long. Germline loops: CDR1 LNHNV, CDR2 YYDKDF (reference sequence). Between the trimmed V and J ends, which lost 0 bases and 7 bases, there was a span of 9 bases. Authors' analysis steps: Estimates of nucleated cell counts were drawn from the amplification of reference gene primers. Produced via immunoSEQ multiplex PCR; TCRdb's table is partial and in-frame only. The DNA was the basis for D and trimming; V, J and clone size are from that table. The sample has 350,000 to 450,000 clones; nearly 90% are singletons.

The TCR was taken from a young woman who had recovered from COVID-19. This chain connects TRBV15 to TRBJ1-2; D remains ambiguous. Source material: PBMCs or T cells enriched from blood (not recorded which). CDR3 sequence reads: CATSRDHTGGYTF. The CDR3 region has the DNA TGTGCCACCAGCAGAGATCATACCGGTGGCTACACCTTC.